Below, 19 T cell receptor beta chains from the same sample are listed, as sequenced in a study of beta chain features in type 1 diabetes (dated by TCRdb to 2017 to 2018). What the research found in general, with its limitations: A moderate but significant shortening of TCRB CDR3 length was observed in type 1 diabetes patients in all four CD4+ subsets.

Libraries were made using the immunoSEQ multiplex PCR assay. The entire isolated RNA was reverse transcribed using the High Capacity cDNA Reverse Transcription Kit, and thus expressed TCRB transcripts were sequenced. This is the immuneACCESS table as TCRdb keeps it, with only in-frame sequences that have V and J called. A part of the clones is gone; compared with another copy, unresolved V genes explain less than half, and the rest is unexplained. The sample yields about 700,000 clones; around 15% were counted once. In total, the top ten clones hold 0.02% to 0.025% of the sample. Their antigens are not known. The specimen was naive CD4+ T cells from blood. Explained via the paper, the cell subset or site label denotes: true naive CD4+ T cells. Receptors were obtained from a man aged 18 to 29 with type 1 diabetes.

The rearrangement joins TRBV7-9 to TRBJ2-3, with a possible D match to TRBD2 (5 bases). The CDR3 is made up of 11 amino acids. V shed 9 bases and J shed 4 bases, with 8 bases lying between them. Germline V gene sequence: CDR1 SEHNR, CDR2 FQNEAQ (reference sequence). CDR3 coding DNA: TGTGCCAGGGAGGTGTCAGATACGCAGTATTTT. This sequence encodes CAREVSDTQYF.

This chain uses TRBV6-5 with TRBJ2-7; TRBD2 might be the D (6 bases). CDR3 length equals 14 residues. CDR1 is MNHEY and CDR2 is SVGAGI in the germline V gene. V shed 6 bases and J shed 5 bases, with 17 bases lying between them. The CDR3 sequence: CASRSGTGIDEQYF. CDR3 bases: TGTGCCAGCAGATCCGGGACTGGGATAGACGAGCAGTACTTC.

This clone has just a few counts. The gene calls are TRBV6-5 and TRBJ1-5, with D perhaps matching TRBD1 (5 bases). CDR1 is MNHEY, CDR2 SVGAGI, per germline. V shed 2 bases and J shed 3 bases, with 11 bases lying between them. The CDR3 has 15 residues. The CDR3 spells CASSYGRGNNQPQHF. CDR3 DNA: TGTGCCAGCAGTTACGGTCGGGGCAACAATCAGCCCCAGCATTTT.

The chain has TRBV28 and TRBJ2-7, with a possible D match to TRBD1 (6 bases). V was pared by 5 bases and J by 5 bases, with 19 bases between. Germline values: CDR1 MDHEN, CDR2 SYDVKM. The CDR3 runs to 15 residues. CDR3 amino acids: CASSRQQGYLDEQYF. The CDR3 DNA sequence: TGTGCCAGCAGTCGTCAACAGGGATATTTAGACGAGCAGTACTTC.

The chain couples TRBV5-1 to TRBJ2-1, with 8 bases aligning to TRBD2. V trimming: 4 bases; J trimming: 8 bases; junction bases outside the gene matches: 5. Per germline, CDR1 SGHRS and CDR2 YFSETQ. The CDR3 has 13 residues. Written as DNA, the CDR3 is TGCGCCAGCAGCCGAGGTAGCGGGGATGAGCAGTTCTTC. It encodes CASSRGSGDEQFF.

The CDR3 coding sequence is TGTGCCAGCAGCTTCGTACAGGCTATGGAGCAGTACTTC. Protein sequence: CASSFVQAMEQYF. The rearrangement links TRBV7-2 to TRBJ2-7; TRBD1 might be the D (5 bases). From germline, CDR1 is SGHTA and CDR2 FQGNSA. Trimming stripped 3 bases from V and 7 bases from J, with 13 bases between. The CDR3 sequence is 13 residues long. The full variable domain, rest sourced from reference TRBV7-2 and TRBJ2-7, is GAGVSQSPSNKVTEKGKDVELRCDPISGHTALYWYRQSLGQGLEFLIYFQGNSAPDKSGLPSDRFSAERTGGSVSTLTIQRTQQEDSAVYLCASSFVQAMEQYFGPGTRLTVT.

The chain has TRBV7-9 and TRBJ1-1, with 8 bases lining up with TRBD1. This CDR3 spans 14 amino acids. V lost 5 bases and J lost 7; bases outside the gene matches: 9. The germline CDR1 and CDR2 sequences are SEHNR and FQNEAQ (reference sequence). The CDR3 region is CASSLQGVLYEAFF. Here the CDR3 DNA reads TGTGCCAGCAGCCTACAGGGGGTCCTATATGAAGCTTTCTTT.

CDR3: CASQGRTLRGYTF. The CDR3 bases are TGTGCCAGCCAGGGGCGGACCCTTAGGGGCTACACCTTC. The gene calls are TRBV2 and TRBJ1-2, with D possibly TRBD1 on 6 matching bases. The CDR3 has 13 residues. V shed 8 bases and J shed 8 bases, with 18 bases lying between them. Germline CDR1 is SNHLY and CDR2 is FYNNEI.

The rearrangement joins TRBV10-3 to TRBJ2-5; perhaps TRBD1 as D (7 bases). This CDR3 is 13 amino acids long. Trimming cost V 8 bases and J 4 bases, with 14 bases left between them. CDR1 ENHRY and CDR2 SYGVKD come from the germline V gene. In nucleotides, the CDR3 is TGTGCCATCGGACAGGCCGGGGGAGAGACCCAGTACTTC. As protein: CAIGQAGGETQYF.

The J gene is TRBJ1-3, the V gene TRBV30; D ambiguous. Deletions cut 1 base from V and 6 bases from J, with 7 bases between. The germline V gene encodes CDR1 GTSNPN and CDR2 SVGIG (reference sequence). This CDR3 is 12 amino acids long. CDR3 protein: CAWSALANTIYF. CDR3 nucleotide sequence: TGTGCCTGGAGTGCCCTTGCAAACACCATATATTTT.

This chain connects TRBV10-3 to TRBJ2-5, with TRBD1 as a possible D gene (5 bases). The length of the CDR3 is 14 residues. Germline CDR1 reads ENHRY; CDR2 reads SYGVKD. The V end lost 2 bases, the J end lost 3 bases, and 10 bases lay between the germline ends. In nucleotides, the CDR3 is TGTGCCATCAGTGAGAGGGGTGGGGAAGAGACCCAGTACTTC. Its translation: CAISERGGEETQYF.

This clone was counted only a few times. The CDR3: CASSPGQLGRTSNYGYTF. CDR3 bases: TGTGCCAGCTCACCAGGACAGCTCGGGAGAACCTCTAACTATGGCTACACCTTC. This chain uses TRBV18 with TRBJ1-2; a weak D match, TRBD1 (6 bases). Germline assignment: CDR1 KGHSH and CDR2 LQKENI. Trimming removed 2 bases from V and 0 bases from J, with 19 bases in between. The CDR3 totals 18 residues. The full variable domain, completed using reference TRBV18 and TRBJ1-2, is NAGVMQNPRHLVRRRGQEARLRCSPMKGHSHVYWYRQLPEEGLKFMVYLQKENIIDESGMPKERFSAEFPKEGPSILRIQQVVRGDSAAYFCASSPGQLGRTSNYGYTFGSGTRLTVV.

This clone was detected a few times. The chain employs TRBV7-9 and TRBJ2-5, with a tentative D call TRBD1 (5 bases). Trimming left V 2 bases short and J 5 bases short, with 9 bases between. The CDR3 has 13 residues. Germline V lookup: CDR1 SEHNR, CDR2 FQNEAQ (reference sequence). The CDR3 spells CASSLRQPETQYF. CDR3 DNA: TGTGCCAGCAGCTTACGACAGCCGGAGACCCAGTACTTC.

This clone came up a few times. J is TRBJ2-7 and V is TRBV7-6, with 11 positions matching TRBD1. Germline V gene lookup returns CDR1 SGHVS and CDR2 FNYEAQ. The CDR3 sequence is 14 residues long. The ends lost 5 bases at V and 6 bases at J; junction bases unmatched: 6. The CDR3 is CASSGTGGAPEQYF. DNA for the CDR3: TGTGCCAGCAGCGGGACAGGGGGTGCCCCCGAGCAGTACTTC.

CDR3: CASSIGRGMSNEQFF. As DNA, the CDR3 is TGTGCCAGTAGTATAGGTAGGGGGATGAGCAATGAGCAGTTCTTC. This rearrangement joins TRBV19 to TRBJ2-1; D may be TRBD1 (6 bases). CDR3 length: 15 amino acids. Germline V lookup: CDR1 LNHDA, CDR2 SQIVND (reference sequence). The V end lost 1 base, the J end lost 6 bases, and 13 bases lay between the germline ends.

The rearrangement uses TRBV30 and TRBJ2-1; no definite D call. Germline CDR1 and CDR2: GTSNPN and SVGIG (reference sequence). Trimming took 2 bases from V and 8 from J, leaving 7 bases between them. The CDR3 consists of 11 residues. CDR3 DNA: TGTGCCTGGAGTTTGCAGGATGAGCAGTTCTTC. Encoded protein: CAWSLQDEQFF. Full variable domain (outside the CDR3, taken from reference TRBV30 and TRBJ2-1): SQTIHQWPATLVQPVGSPLSLECTVEGTSNPNLYWYRQAAGRGLQLLFYSVGIGQISSEVPQNLSASRPQDRQFILSSKKLLLSDSGFYLCAWSLQDEQFFGPGTRLTVL.

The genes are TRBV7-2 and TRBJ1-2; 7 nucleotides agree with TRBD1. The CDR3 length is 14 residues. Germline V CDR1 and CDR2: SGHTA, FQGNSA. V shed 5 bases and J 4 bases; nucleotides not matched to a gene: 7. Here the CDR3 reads CASSPQRDSYGYTF. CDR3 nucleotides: TGTGCCAGCAGCCCTCAGCGGGACAGCTATGGCTACACCTTC.

CDR3 amino acids: CASSPQQRGGTDTQYF. The CDR3 DNA follows: TGTGCCAGCAGCCCCCAGCAGCGGGGGGGAACAGATACGCAGTATTTT. The chain joins TRBV13 to TRBJ2-3, with 10 bases identical to TRBD2. The V gene end was trimmed by 5 bases and the J gene end by 3 bases; junction bases not matched to a gene: 8. The CDR3 consists of 16 residues. CDR1 is PRHDT and CDR2 is FYEKMQ in the germline V gene (reference sequence).

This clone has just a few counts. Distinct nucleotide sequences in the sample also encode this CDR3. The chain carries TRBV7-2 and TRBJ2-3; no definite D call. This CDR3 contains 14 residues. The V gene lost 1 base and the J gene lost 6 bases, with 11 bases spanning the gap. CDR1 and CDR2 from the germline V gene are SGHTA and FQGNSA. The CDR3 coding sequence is TGTGCCAGCAGCTTAGGAGGTTCGGGTGATACGCAGTATTTT. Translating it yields CASSLGGSGDTQYF.